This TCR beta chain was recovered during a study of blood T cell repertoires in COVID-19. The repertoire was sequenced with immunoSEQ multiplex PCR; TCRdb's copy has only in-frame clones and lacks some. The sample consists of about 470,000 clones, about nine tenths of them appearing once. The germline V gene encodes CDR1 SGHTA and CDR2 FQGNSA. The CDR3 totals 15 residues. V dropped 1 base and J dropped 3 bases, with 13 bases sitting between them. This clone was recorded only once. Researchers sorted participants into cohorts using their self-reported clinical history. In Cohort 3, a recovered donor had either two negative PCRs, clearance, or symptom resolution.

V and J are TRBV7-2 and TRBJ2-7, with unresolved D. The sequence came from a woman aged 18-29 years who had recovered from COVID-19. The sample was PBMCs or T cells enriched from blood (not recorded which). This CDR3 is CASSLGGHKSYEQYF. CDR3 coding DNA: TGTGCCAGCAGCTTAGGTGGCCATAAAAGCTACGAGCAGTACTTC.